What follows are 29 T cell receptor beta chains derived from one specimen sequenced in a study of beta chain features in type 1 diabetes. Investigators reverse transcribed all isolated RNA, so they sequenced expressed TCRB transcripts. The assay was immunoSEQ multiplex PCR, and TCRdb's table has in-frame clones only and misses some. The repertoire has 300,000 to 450,000 clones, roughly 13% of them found once; the top ten carry 0.017%. Material for sequencing was naive CD4+ T cells from blood. Receptors originate from a young man in good health.

This clone was picked up a small number of times. The chain carries TRBV5-1 and TRBJ2-1; perhaps TRBD2 as D (6 bases). Germline CDR1 reads SGHRS; CDR2 reads YFSETQ. CDR3 size: 14 residues. V was clipped by 0 bases and J by 8 bases, with 12 bases between them. The CDR3 DNA reads TGCGCCAGCAGCTTGGCGGGGGTTTGGGATGAGCAGTTCTTC. Protein: CASSLAGVWDEQFF.

For this clone: This specimen includes other DNA sequences encoding the same CDR3. This sequence joins TRBV5-6 and TRBJ1-5; weak D call: TRBD1 (5 bases). The CDR3 sequence is 15 residues long. V gave up 1 base and J gave up 3 bases, with 11 bases separating them. The V gene's germline CDR1 is SGHDT and CDR2 YYEEEE. CDR3 DNA: TGTGCCAGCAGCTTGTGGCAGGGAAACAATCAGCCCCAGCATTTT. Its protein product is CASSLWQGNNQPQHF.

This clone has just a few counts. This chain uses TRBV9 with TRBJ2-4; 9 bases line up with TRBD1. After removal of 0 bases from V and 12 bases from J, the junction contained 4 bases not matched to a gene. CDR1 and CDR2 (germline): SGDLS, YYNGEE. The length of the CDR3 is 13 residues. The CDR3 reads CASSVGDRGNQYF. The CDR3 coding sequence is TGTGCCAGCAGCGTAGGTGACAGGGGGAATCAGTACTTC. The variable domain in full, completed from reference TRBV9 and TRBJ2-4, reads DSGVTQTPKHLITATGQRVTLRCSPRSGDLSVYWYQQSLDQGLQFLIQYYNGEERAKGNILERFSAQQFPDLHSELNLSSLELGDSALYFCASSVGDRGNQYFGAGTRLSVL.

This clone was observed a few times. This chain uses TRBV4-3 with TRBJ2-3; TRBD2 matches 8 bases. The CDR3 is 16 residues long. Germline loops: CDR1 LGHNA, CDR2 YSLEER. After removal of 1 base from V and 4 bases from J, the junction contained 7 bases not matched to a gene. The CDR3 sequence: CASSQVKVAGSDTQYF. As DNA, the CDR3 is TGCGCCAGCAGCCAAGTAAAAGTAGCGGGATCAGATACGCAGTATTTT.

This clone was observed a handful of times. This chain links TRBV19 with TRBJ2-7; D possibly corresponds to TRBD1 (5 bases). V dropped 1 base and J dropped 5 bases, with 12 bases sitting between them. Germline assignment: CDR1 LNHDA and CDR2 SQIVND (reference sequence). The CDR3 runs to 14 residues. DNA for the CDR3: TGTGCCAGTAGTATAGGACAGCCTCGGGACGAGCAGTACTTC. It translates to CASSIGQPRDEQYF.

The chain joins TRBV4-3 to TRBJ1-1; D is possibly TRBD1 (6 bases). CDR3 length: 16 residues. Germline CDR1 reads LGHNA; CDR2 reads YSLEER. V lost 1 base and J 5 bases, leaving 17 bases between the germline ends. This chain's CDR3 is CASSQVSWGGRTEAFF. The CDR3 region has the DNA TGCGCCAGCAGCCAAGTTTCCTGGGGGGGGCGGACTGAAGCTTTCTTT.

This clone was detected only a few times. The gene calls are TRBV10-3 and TRBJ2-3, with TRBD1 identical over 7 bases. The length of the CDR3 is 14 residues. V was pared by 6 bases and J by 0 bases, with 3 bases of the junction left unmatched. Germline V gene sequence: CDR1 ENHRY, CDR2 SYGVKD. The CDR3 region has the DNA TGTGCCATCAGCCCGGGACAGAGCACAGATACGCAGTATTTT. The encoded protein is CAISPGQSTDTQYF.

This clone was observed a few times. The chain recombines TRBV11-1 with TRBJ1-1; D gene uncertain. The V end was cut by 6 bases, the J end by 0 bases, with 8 bases between. The germline gives CDR1 SGHAT, CDR2 FQDESV (reference sequence). This CDR3 is 13 amino acids long. The CDR3 is CASRSVMNTEAFF. The CDR3 coding sequence is TGTGCCAGCAGATCAGTGATGAACACTGAAGCTTTCTTT.

A few counts support this clone. The chain links TRBV5-6 to TRBJ2-7; D unresolved. Between the trimmed V and J ends, which lost 2 bases and 3 bases, there was a span of 6 bases. Germline V gene sequence: CDR1 SGHDT, CDR2 YYEEEE. This CDR3 contains 12 residues. This chain's CDR3 is CASSFQNYEQYF. The DNA of the CDR3 is TGTGCCAGCAGCTTCCAGAACTACGAGCAGTACTTC.

This clone was found a few times. V and J are TRBV7-9 and TRBJ1-4; 7 bases map to TRBD1. Germline V gene sequence: CDR1 SEHNR, CDR2 FQNEAQ (reference sequence). V shed 4 bases, J shed 5 bases, and the junction held 4 bases outside the gene matches. The CDR3 has 14 amino acids. The CDR3 DNA follows: TGTGCCAGCAGCTCGGGACAGCTAAATGAAAAACTGTTTTTT. Its protein is CASSSGQLNEKLFF.

The chain joins TRBV30 to TRBJ1-5; 8 bases are a match to TRBD1. The CDR3 runs to 13 residues. V shed 5 bases, J shed 4 bases, and the junction held 4 bases outside the gene matches. Germline CDR1 GTSNPN, CDR2 SVGIG (reference sequence). The CDR3: CAWEDRENQPQHF. The CDR3 DNA is TGTGCCTGGGAGGACAGGGAAAATCAGCCCCAGCATTTT. Based on the CDR3 plus reference TRBV30 and TRBJ1-5, the full variable domain is SQTIHQWPATLVQPVGSPLSLECTVEGTSNPNLYWYRQAAGRGLQLLFYSVGIGQISSEVPQNLSASRPQDRQFILSSKKLLLSDSGFYLCAWEDRENQPQHFGDGTRLSIL.

This clone occurred a few times. This sequence joins TRBV18 and TRBJ2-6, with D possibly being TRBD2 (5 bases). V lost 9 bases to trimming and J lost 2 bases, with 11 bases between them. This CDR3 has 14 residues. Germline V gene sequence: CDR1 KGHSH, CDR2 LQKENI. DNA for the CDR3: TGTGCCAGTGCGGGTACCCCTGGGGCCAACGTCCTGACTTTC. This codes for CASAGTPGANVLTF.

This clone was seen more than once but under ten times. Other DNA sequences in this sample translate to the same CDR3. The rearrangement uses TRBV5-1 and TRBJ2-3; D is ambiguous. The germline V and J ends were trimmed by 0 bases and 0 bases, with 5 bases remaining between them. Germline CDR1 SGHRS, CDR2 YFSETQ. The CDR3 length is 14 residues. The CDR3 is CASSLGLSTDTQYF. The CDR3 nucleotides are TGCGCCAGCAGCTTGGGACTGAGCACAGATACGCAGTATTTT.

As regards this clone: Other DNA sequences in this sample translate to the same CDR3. The J gene is TRBJ2-7, the V gene TRBV5-4; 7 nucleotides line up with TRBD1. There are 13 residues in the CDR3. Trimming cost V 4 bases and J 2 bases; bases outside gene matches: 3. The germline CDR1 and CDR2 sequences are SGHNT and YYREEE (reference sequence). CDR3 in amino acids: CASSPGQPYEQYF. The CDR3 nucleotides are TGTGCCAGCAGCCCGGGACAGCCCTACGAGCAGTACTTC.

The gene calls are TRBV7-2 and TRBJ2-3, with a weak D call TRBD2 (6 bases). Deletions cut 7 bases from V and 5 bases from J, with 22 bases between. This CDR3 has 16 residues. The germline CDR1 and CDR2 sequences are SGHTA and FQGNSA. As DNA, the CDR3 is TGTGCCAGCACCCTCACCGGGACTCACCTAGGAGATACGCAGTATTTT. Its translation: CASTLTGTHLGDTQYF. The variable domain in full, with the rest retrieved from reference TRBV7-2 and TRBJ2-3, is GAGVSQSPSNKVTEKGKDVELRCDPISGHTALYWYRQSLGQGLEFLIYFQGNSAPDKSGLPSDRFSAERTGGSVSTLTIQRTQQEDSAVYLCASTLTGTHLGDTQYFGPGTRLTVL.

The CDR3 loop reads CASSVGGGAGNEQYF. The CDR3 coding sequence is TGTGCCAGCAGCGTAGGGGGGGGCGCTGGGAACGAGCAGTACTTC. The V call is TRBV9, the J call TRBJ2-7; D possibly corresponds to TRBD2 (7 bases). Per the germline V gene, CDR1 is SGDLS and CDR2 is YYNGEE. The CDR3 loop spans 15 amino acids. The V end lost 0 bases, the J end lost 5 bases, and 15 bases lay between the germline ends.

J is TRBJ1-6 and V is TRBV9; D gene ambiguous. V was cut by 1 base and J by 9 bases, with 14 bases left in between. The CDR3 is 15 residues long. Germline V gives CDR1 SGDLS, CDR2 YYNGEE. The CDR3 loop is CASSVYGLGGSPLHF. DNA for the CDR3: TGTGCCAGCAGCGTATATGGCTTAGGAGGTTCACCCCTCCACTTT.

The V gene is TRBV4-1, the J gene TRBJ2-2; 8 positions agree with TRBD1. This CDR3 comprises 15 residues. The junction had 2 bases not matched to a gene; V was cut back by 1 base and J by 4 bases. Germline assignment: CDR1 MGHRA and CDR2 YSYEKL. The CDR3 is CASSQVRGRTGELFF. The CDR3 nucleotides are TGCGCCAGCAGCCAAGTCAGGGGGCGCACCGGGGAGCTGTTTTTT.

This sequence joins TRBV4-3 and TRBJ2-1; 8 bases line up with TRBD2. With V trimmed by 7 bases and J by 5 bases, 7 bases remained unmatched. The germline V gene encodes CDR1 LGHNA and CDR2 YSLEER. The CDR3 is 14 residues long. The CDR3 DNA sequence: TGCGCCAGCAAGACTAGCGCGTCCCACAATGAGCAGTTCTTC. Translated: CASKTSASHNEQFF.

This rearrangement joins TRBV18 to TRBJ2-5; D may be TRBD1 (6 bases). V was pared by 2 bases and J by 1 base, with 8 bases between. CDR1 and CDR2 (germline): KGHSH, LQKENI. This CDR3 is built from 14 residues. Here the CDR3 reads CASSPGQIQETQYF. The CDR3 nucleotides are TGTGCCAGCTCACCAGGACAGATCCAAGAGACCCAGTACTTC. The variable domain in full, completed from reference TRBV18 and TRBJ2-5, reads NAGVMQNPRHLVRRRGQEARLRCSPMKGHSHVYWYRQLPEEGLKFMVYLQKENIIDESGMPKERFSAEFPKEGPSILRIQQVVRGDSAAYFCASSPGQIQETQYFGPGTRLLVL.

This clone was observed a few times. V and J are TRBV28 and TRBJ1-1, with 8 bases matching TRBD1. Germline V gives CDR1 MDHEN, CDR2 SYDVKM. The CDR3 is made up of 13 amino acids. The junction had 6 bases not matched to a gene; V was cut back by 5 bases and J by 7 bases. CDR3 bases: TGTGCCAGCAGTGACAGGGGTTGGTTTGAAGCTTTCTTT. Its protein is CASSDRGWFEAFF.

The rearrangement uses TRBV15 and TRBJ1-1; maybe TRBD1 (5 bases). CDR3 length: 13 residues. The V end was cut by 1 base, the J end by 5 bases, with 8 bases between. In germline, CDR1 is LNHNV, CDR2 YYDKDF (reference sequence). The DNA of the CDR3 is TGTGCCACCAGCAGAGTCAGGGAAACTGAAGCTTTCTTT. Residues: CATSRVRETEAFF.

The CDR3 DNA sequence: TGCAGTGCTAGATACAGGGACGAGCAGTACTTC. This encodes CSARYRDEQYF. The chain combines TRBV20-1 with TRBJ2-7; D possibly corresponds to TRBD1 (6 bases). V was clipped by 2 bases and J by 5 bases, with 7 bases between them. The CDR3 length is 11 residues. Germline V gene sequence: CDR1 DFQATT, CDR2 SNEGSKA (reference sequence).

A few counts support this clone. The chain carries TRBV5-1 and TRBJ2-6, with a possible D match to TRBD1 (6 bases). CDR1 SGHRS and CDR2 YFSETQ come from the germline V gene. The V and J ends lost 1 base and 4 bases respectively, with 9 bases between them. CDR3 length equals 15 residues. DNA for the CDR3: TGCGCCAGCAGCTTGAAGGGGGACGGGGCCAACGTCCTGACTTTC. This encodes CASSLKGDGANVLTF. Using reference TRBV5-1 and TRBJ2-6 for the parts outside the CDR3, the full variable domain is KAGVTQTPRYLIKTRGQQVTLSCSPISGHRSVSWYQQTPGQGLQFLFEYFSETQRNKGNFPGRFSGRQFSNSRSEMNVSTLELGDSALYLCASSLKGDGANVLTFGAGSRLTVL.

This chain joins TRBV4-3 and TRBJ1-2, with D unresolved. Germline V gene lookup returns CDR1 LGHNA and CDR2 YSLEER. The CDR3 extends over 14 amino acids. V gave up 1 base and J gave up 7 bases, with 13 bases separating them. CDR3: CASSQVLQIGGYTF. The CDR3 nucleotides are TGCGCCAGCAGCCAAGTCTTACAGATCGGTGGCTACACCTTC.

V usage is TRBV2 and J usage is TRBJ1-2, with a tentative D call TRBD1 (6 bases). The ends were cut back, 10 bases at V and 7 bases at J, with 13 bases in the middle. CDR1 is SNHLY and CDR2 is FYNNEI in the germline V gene. This CDR3 comprises 11 residues. CDR3 loop: CATTSGVGYTF. The DNA of the CDR3 is TGTGCCACCACTTCAGGGGTTGGCTACACCTTC.

This clone was observed a handful of times. V gene TRBV30 combines with J gene TRBJ1-1; no definite D call. The germline V gene encodes CDR1 GTSNPN and CDR2 SVGIG (reference sequence). There are 16 residues in the CDR3. Deletions cut 0 bases from V and 6 bases from J, with 20 bases between. CDR3 in DNA: TGTGCCTGGAGTGTGTTCCCCCCGGGAGTAGGAGCTGAAGCTTTCTTT. Residues: CAWSVFPPGVGAEAFF.

This clone was counted between two and nine times. V gene TRBV4-3 combines with J gene TRBJ1-1; D gene uncertain. The V gene's germline CDR1 is LGHNA and CDR2 YSLEER. Trimming removed 1 base at V and 3 bases at J, with 6 bases between. The CDR3 loop spans 13 amino acids. The CDR3 DNA is TGCGCCAGCAGCCAAGGGAGGGACACTGAAGCTTTCTTT. Translating it yields CASSQGRDTEAFF.

This clone was detected only a few times. The V call is TRBV21-1, the J call TRBJ2-7; TRBD1, the table's D call, lacks a check against the DNA. TRBV21-1 is given as a pseudogene. CDR3 size: 18 residues. In nucleotides, the CDR3 is TGTGCCAGCAGCCCAACAGGGACAGGGTGGCGAATAGTCTACGAGCAGTACTTC. This codes for CASSPTGTGWRIVYEQYF.